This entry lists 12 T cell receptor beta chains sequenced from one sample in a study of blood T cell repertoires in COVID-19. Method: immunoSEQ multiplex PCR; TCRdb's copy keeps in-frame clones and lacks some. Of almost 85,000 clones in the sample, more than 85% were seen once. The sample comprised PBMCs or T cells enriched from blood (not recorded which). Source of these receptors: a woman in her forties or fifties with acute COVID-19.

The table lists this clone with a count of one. In DNA form, the CDR3 reads TGTGCCAGCAGCGTATCAGGGGATTCCTACAATGAGCAGTTCTTC. It codes for CASSVSGDSYNEQFF. This sequence joins TRBV9 and TRBJ2-1, with TRBD1 as a possible D gene (6 bases). The CDR3 runs 15 residues. Germline values: CDR1 SGDLS, CDR2 YYNGEE. Between the trimmed V and J ends, which lost 1 base and 1 base, there was a span of 9 bases.

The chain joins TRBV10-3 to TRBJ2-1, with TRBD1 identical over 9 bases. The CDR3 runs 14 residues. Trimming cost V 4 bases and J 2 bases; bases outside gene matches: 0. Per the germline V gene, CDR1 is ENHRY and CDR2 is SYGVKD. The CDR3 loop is CAISGTGAYNEQFF. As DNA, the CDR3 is TGTGCCATCAGTGGGACAGGGGCCTACAATGAGCAGTTCTTC.

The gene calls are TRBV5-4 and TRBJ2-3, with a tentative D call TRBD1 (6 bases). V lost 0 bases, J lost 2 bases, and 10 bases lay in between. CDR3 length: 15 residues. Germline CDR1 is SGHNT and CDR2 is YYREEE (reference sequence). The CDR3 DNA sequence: TGTGCCAGCAGCTTGGGACAGGCAAACACAGATACGCAGTATTTT. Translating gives CASSLGQANTDTQYF.

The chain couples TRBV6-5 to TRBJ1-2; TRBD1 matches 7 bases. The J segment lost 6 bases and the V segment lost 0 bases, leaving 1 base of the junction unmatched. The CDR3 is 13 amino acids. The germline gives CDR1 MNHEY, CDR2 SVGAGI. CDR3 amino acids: CASSYSRGHGYTF. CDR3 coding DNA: TGTGCCAGCAGTTACTCGAGGGGGCATGGCTACACCTTC.

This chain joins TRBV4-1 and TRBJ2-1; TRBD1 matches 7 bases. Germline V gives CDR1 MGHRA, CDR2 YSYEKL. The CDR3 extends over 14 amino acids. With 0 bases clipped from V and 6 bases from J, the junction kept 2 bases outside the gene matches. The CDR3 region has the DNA TGCGCCAGCAGCCAAGAGGGGGACAGCAATGAGCAGTTCTTC. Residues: CASSQEGDSNEQFF.

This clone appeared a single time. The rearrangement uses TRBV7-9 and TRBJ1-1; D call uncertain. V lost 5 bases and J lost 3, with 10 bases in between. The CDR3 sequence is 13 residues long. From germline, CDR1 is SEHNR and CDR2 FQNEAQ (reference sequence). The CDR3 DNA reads TGTGCCAGCAGCCTCCCCCCCCACACTGAAGCTTTCTTT. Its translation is CASSLPPHTEAFF.

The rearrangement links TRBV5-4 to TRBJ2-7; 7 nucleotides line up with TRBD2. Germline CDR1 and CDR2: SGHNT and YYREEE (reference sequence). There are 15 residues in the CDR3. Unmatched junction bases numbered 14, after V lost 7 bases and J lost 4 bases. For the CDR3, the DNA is TGTGCCAGCTACCGATTTCGGGAGGACCGATACGAGCAGTACTTC. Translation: CASYRFREDRYEQYF.

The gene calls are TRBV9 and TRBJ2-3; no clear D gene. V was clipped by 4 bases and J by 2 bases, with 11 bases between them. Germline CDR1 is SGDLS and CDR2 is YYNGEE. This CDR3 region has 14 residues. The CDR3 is CASSSRMSTDTQYF. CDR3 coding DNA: TGTGCCAGCAGCTCGAGGATGTCCACAGATACGCAGTATTTT.

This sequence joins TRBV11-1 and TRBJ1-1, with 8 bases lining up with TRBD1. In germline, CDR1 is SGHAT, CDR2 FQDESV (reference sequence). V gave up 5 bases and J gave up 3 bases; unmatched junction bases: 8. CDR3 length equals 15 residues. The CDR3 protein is CASSPRQGSYTEAFF. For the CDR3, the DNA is TGTGCCAGCAGCCCGCGACAGGGGTCGTACACTGAAGCTTTCTTT.

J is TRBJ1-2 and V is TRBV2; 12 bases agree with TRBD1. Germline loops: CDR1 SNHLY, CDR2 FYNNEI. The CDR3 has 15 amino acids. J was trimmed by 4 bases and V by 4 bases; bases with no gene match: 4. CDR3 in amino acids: CASSGGDRGPYGYTF. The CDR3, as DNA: TGTGCCAGCAGTGGTGGGGACAGGGGGCCCTATGGCTACACCTTC.

The CDR3 coding sequence is TGTGCCAGCAGCTTTTCCCAGGGGACAGATACGCAGTATTTT. It codes for CASSFSQGTDTQYF. This rearrangement joins TRBV11-3 to TRBJ2-3; maybe TRBD1 (6 bases). The CDR3 contains 14 residues. Germline V gene sequence: CDR1 SGHNT, CDR2 YENEEA. V was shortened by 3 bases and J by 3 bases, with 10 bases between the two germline ends. The full variable domain, completed using reference TRBV11-3 and TRBJ2-3, is EAGVVQSPRYKIIEKKQPVAFWCNPISGHNTLYWYLQNLGQGPELLIRYENEEAVDDSQLPKDRFSAERLKGVDSTLKIQPAELGDSAVYLCASSFSQGTDTQYFGPGTRLTVL.

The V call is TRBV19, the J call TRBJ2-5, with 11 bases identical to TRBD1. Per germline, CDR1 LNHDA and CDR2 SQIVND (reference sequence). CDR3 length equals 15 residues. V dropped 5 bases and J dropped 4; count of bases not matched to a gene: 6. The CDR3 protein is CASSDWTGGGETQYF. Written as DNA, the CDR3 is TGTGCCAGTAGTGACTGGACAGGGGGCGGAGAGACCCAGTACTTC. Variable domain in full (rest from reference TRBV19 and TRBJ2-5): DGGITQSPKYLFRKEGQNVTLSCEQNLNHDAMYWYRQDPGQGLRLIYYSQIVNDFQKGDIAEGYSVSREKKESFPLTVTSAQKNPTAFYLCASSDWTGGGETQYFGPGTRLLVL.